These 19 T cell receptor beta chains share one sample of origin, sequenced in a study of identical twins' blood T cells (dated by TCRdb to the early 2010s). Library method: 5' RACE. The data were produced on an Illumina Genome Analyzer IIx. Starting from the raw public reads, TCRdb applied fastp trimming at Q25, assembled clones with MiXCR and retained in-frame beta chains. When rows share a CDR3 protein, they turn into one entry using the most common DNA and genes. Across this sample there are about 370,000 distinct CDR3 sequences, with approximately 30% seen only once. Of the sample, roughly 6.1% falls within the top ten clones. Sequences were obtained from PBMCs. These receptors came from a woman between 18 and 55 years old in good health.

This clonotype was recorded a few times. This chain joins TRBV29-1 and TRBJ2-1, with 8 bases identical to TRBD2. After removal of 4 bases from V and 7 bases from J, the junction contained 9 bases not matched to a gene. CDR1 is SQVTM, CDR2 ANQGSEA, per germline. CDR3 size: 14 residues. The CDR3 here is CSVASSGSVNEQFF. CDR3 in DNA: TGCAGCGTTGCCAGCAGCGGGAGTGTGAATGAGCAGTTCTTC.

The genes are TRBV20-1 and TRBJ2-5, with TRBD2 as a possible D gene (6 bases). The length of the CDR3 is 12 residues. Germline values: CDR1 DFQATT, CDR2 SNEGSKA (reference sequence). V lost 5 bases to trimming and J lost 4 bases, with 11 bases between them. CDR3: CSARRGRETQYF. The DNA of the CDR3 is TGCAGTGCTCGGCGGGGCCGAGAGACCCAGTACTTC.

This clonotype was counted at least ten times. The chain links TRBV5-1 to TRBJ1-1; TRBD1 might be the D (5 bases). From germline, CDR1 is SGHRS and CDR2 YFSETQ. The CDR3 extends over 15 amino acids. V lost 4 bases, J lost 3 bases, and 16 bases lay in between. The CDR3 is CASSREQAQDTEAFF. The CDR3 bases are TGCGCCAGCAGCCGCGAACAGGCTCAGGACACTGAAGCTTTCTTT. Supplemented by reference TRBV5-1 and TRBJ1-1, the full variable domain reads KAGVTQTPRYLIKTRGQQVTLSCSPISGHRSVSWYQQTPGQGLQFLFEYFSETQRNKGNFPGRFSGRQFSNSRSEMNVSTLELGDSALYLCASSREQAQDTEAFFGQGTRLTVV.

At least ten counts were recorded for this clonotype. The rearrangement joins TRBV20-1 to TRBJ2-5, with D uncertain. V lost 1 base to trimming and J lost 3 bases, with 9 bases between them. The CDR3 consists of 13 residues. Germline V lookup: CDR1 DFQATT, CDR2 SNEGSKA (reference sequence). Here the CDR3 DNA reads TGCAGTGCTAGAGTTGGCCTAGAAGAGACCCAGTACTTC. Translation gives CSARVGLEETQYF.

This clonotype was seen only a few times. The CDR3 nucleotides are TGCAGCGTCGAGGGCTCTGGCAATCAGCCCCAGCATTTT. Translating it yields CSVEGSGNQPQHF. This chain connects TRBV29-1 to TRBJ1-5; D uncertain. V lost 6 bases, J lost 2 bases, and 11 bases lay in between. Germline values: CDR1 SQVTM, CDR2 ANQGSEA. The CDR3 sequence is 13 residues long.

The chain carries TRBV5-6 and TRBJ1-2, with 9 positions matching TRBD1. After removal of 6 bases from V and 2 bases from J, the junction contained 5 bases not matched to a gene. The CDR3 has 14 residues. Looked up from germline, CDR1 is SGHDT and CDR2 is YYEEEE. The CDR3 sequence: CASNLGTGNYGYTF. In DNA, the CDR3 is TGTGCCAGCAACCTGGGGACAGGGAACTATGGCTACACCTTC.

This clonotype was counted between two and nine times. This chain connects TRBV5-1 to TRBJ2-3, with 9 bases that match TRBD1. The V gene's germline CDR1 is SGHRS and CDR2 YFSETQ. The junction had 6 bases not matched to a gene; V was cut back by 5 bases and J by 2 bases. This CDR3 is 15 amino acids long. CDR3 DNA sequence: TGCGCCAGCAGTGCGACAGGGGGACTCACAGATACGCAGTATTTT. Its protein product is CASSATGGLTDTQYF.

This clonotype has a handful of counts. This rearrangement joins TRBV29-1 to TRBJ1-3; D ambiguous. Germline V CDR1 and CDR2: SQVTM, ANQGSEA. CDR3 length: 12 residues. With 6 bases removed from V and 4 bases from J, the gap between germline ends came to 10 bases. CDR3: CSVADGGNTIYF. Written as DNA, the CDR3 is TGCAGCGTCGCGGACGGGGGAAACACCATATATTTT.

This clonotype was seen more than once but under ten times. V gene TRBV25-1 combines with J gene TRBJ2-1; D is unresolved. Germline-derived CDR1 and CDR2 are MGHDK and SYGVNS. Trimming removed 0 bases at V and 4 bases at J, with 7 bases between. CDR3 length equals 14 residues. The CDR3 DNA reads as TGTGCCAGCAGTGAATATAACGGGTACAATGAGCAGTTCTTC. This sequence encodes CASSEYNGYNEQFF.

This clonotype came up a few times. The CDR3 region is CASSFLGSNQPQHF. DNA for the CDR3: TGTGCCAGCAGCTTTCTAGGGAGCAATCAGCCCCAGCATTTT. The gene calls are TRBV7-2 and TRBJ1-5; D not resolved. Germline V lookup: CDR1 SGHTA, CDR2 FQGNSA. Trimming cost V 3 bases and J 1 base, with 7 bases left between them. This CDR3 region has 14 residues.

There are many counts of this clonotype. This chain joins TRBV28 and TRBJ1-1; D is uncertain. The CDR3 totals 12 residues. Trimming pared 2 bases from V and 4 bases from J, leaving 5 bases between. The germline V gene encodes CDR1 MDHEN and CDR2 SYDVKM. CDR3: CASSLSSTEAFF. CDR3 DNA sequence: TGTGCCAGCAGTTTAAGTAGCACTGAAGCTTTCTTT.

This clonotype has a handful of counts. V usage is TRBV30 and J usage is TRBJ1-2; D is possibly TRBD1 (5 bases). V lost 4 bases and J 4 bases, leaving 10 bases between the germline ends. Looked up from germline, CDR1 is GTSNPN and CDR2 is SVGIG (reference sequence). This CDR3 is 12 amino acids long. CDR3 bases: TGTGCCTGGATTCCAGGGCTCTATGGCTACACCTTC. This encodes CAWIPGLYGYTF.

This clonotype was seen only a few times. CDR3 coding DNA: TGCGCCAGCAGCTTGGAGGGTACAGATCAGCCCCAGCATTTT. Its protein is CASSLEGTDQPQHF. The chain carries TRBV5-1 and TRBJ1-5; D unresolved. Trimming took off 0 bases at V and 5 bases at J, with 9 bases between the two ends. Germline lookup yields CDR1 SGHRS and CDR2 YFSETQ. This CDR3 is built from 14 residues.

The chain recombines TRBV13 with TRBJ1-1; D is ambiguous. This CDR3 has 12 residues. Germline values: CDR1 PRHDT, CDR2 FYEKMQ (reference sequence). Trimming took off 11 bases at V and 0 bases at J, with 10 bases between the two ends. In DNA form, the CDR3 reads TGTGCCGGAAGAGGCATGAACACTGAAGCTTTCTTT. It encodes CAGRGMNTEAFF.

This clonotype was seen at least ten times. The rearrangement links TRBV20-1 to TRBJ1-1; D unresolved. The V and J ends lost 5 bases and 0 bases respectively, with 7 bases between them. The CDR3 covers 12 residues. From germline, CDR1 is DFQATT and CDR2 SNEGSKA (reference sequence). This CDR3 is CSAPSLNTEAFF. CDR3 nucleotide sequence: TGCAGTGCTCCGTCCCTGAACACTGAAGCTTTCTTT.

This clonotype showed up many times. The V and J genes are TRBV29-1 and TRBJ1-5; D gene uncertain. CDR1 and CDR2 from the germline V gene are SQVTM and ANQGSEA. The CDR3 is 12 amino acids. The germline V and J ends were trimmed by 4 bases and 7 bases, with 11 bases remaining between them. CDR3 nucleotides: TGCAGCGTTGGAGTTTTTGGCCAGCCCCAGCATTTT. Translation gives CSVGVFGQPQHF.

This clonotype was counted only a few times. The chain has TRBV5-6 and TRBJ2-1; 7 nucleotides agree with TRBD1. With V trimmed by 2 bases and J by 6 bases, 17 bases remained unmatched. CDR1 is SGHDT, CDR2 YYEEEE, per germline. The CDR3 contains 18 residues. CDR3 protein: CASSFFGLRGPPSNEQFF. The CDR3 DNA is TGTGCCAGCAGCTTTTTTGGATTAAGGGGGCCCCCTTCCAATGAGCAGTTCTTC.

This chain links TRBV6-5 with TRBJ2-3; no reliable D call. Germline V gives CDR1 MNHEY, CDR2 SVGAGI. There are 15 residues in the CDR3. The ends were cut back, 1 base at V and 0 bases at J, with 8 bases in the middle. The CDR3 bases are TGTGCCAGCAGTTACTTTTCGCGTAGCACAGATACGCAGTATTTT. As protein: CASSYFSRSTDTQYF.

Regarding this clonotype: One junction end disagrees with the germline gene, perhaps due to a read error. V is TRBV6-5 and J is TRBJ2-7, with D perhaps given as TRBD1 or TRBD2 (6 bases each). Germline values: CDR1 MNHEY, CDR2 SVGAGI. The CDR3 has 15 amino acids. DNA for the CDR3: TGTGCCTGCAGTTATATGAGGGGGGCGTCCTACGAGCAGTACTTC. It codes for CACSYMRGASYEQYF.